Below are 12 T cell receptor beta chains sequenced from a single sample in a study of T cell repertoires in cytomegalovirus infection. TCRdb re-called the reads through MiXCR, storing one row per CDR3 protein. The sample holds approximately 120,000 distinct CDR3 sequences, 29% seen once. Their recognized antigens are unknown. The material sequenced was CD8+ T cells from cultured PBMCs, taken from culture after CMV antigen stimulation. The source of these receptors is a human donor in good health (CMV status not recorded). Some clones in this sample may be carry-over from other donors' samples.

The chain couples TRBV7-6 to TRBJ2-7; a weak D match, TRBD1 (5 bases). The length of the CDR3 is 14 residues. The germline gives CDR1 SGHVS, CDR2 FNYEAQ. Between the trimmed V and J ends, which lost 3 bases and 4 bases, there was a span of 13 bases. CDR3 amino acids: CASSFGHQFYEQYF. Here the CDR3 DNA reads TGTGCCAGCAGCTTCGGACATCAATTTTACGAGCAGTACTTC.

Note on this clonotype: A much larger clone lies one base from this, so it may be a read error. The chain joins TRBV2 to TRBJ2-7, with 7 bases that match TRBD1. The CDR3 consists of 15 residues. Germline CDR1 SNHLY, CDR2 FYNNEI. CDR3 amino acids: CDSKTGQMLTYEQYF. The CDR3 coding sequence is TGTGACAGCAAAACGGGACAGATGCTAACCTACGAGCAGTACTTC.

This clonotype was recorded at least ten times. V and J are TRBV7-8 and TRBJ1-6; D gene uncertain. This CDR3 is 15 amino acids long. V was pared by 1 base and J by 7 bases, with 11 bases between. Germline assignment: CDR1 SGHVS and CDR2 FQNEAQ. DNA for the CDR3: TGTGCCAGCAGCTTAGGGGTTGCGGGCAATTCACCCCTCCACTTT. Translated: CASSLGVAGNSPLHF.

This clonotype came up a few times. The V gene is TRBV28, the J gene TRBJ1-5, with TRBD1 matching over 11 bases. The CDR3 consists of 16 residues. The germline CDR1 and CDR2 sequences are MDHEN and SYDVKM. V dropped 0 bases and J dropped 6; count of bases not matched to a gene: 4. This CDR3 is CASSLWDRGQRQPQHF. The CDR3 DNA sequence: TGTGCCAGCAGTTTATGGGACAGGGGGCAGCGTCAGCCCCAGCATTTT.

The chain recombines TRBV12-3 or TRBV12-4 with TRBJ1-2; TRBD1 is a possible D gene (5 bases). Deletions cut 5 bases from V and 4 bases from J, with 17 bases between. The CDR3 has 15 amino acids. The CDR3 region has the DNA TGTGCCAGCAGTGGGGACGGGGGGATTGGCTATGGCTACACCTTC. This codes for CASSGDGGIGYGYTF.

This clonotype was seen repeatedly, ten times or more. This chain connects TRBV7-8 to TRBJ1-2; D uncertain. CDR1 and CDR2 (germline): SGHVS, FQNEAQ. The V gene lost 1 base and the J gene lost 13 bases, with 13 bases spanning the gap. This CDR3 region has 12 residues. CDR3 loop: CASSLVAEGCTF. The CDR3 DNA is TGTGCCAGCAGCTTAGTGGCAGAAGGGTGCACCTTC.

In this sample, this clonotype turned up many times. J is TRBJ2-3 and V is TRBV27; the D gene is possibly TRBD2 (5 bases). This CDR3 has 15 amino acids. V lost 0 bases and J 2 bases, leaving 9 bases between the germline ends. The germline V gene encodes CDR1 MNHEY and CDR2 SMNVEV (reference sequence). The chain's CDR3 is CASSLSGADTDTQYF. CDR3 nucleotides: TGTGCCAGCAGTTTATCTGGAGCGGACACAGATACGCAGTATTTT.

The V gene is TRBV6-5, the J gene TRBJ2-5; D is perhaps TRBD1 or TRBD2 (6 bases each). Germline V gives CDR1 MNHEY, CDR2 SVGAGI. The CDR3 runs 15 residues. The V end lost 2 bases, the J end lost 0 bases, and 10 bases lay between the germline ends. CDR3 nucleotides: TGTGCCAGCAGTTACAGGGGGGAGTACCAAGAGACCCAGTACTTC. Its translation is CASSYRGEYQETQYF.

This chain connects TRBV20-1 to TRBJ2-1, with 14 bases that match TRBD2. The CDR3 is 15 amino acids. Looked up from germline, CDR1 is DFQATT and CDR2 is SNEGSKA (reference sequence). Trimming cost V 0 bases and J 12 bases; bases outside gene matches: 7. The CDR3 loop is CSARDLGGLAGGQFF. The CDR3 DNA is TGCAGTGCTAGAGATCTCGGCGGACTAGCGGGGGGGCAGTTCTTC.

This clonotype was detected ten times or more. V usage is TRBV12-3 or TRBV12-4 and J usage is TRBJ1-2; 7 positions agree with TRBD1. Germline trimming cut 5 bases from V and 2 bases from J; bases unmatched to any gene: 8. This CDR3 contains 15 residues. Here the CDR3 DNA reads TGTGCCAGCAGTCTCTCCGCAGGGGGGAACTATGGCTACACCTTC. Its protein product is CASSLSAGGNYGYTF.

Comment on this clonotype: This CDR3 is missing its conserved last phenylalanine or tryptophan, likely due to a read error. The V call is TRBV6-1, the J call TRBJ1-2; no firm D call. Germline V gene lookup returns CDR1 MNHNS and CDR2 SASEGT. This CDR3 contains 11 residues. The CDR3, as DNA: TGTGCCAACAGTGAACTGGGTGGCTACACCTCC. Translated, it gives CANSELGGYTS.

The V call is TRBV19, the J call TRBJ1-5, with D perhaps matching TRBD1 (5 bases). Trimming shortened V by 5 bases and J by 2 bases, and 10 bases separated the two germline ends. The CDR3 has 14 amino acids. Germline V gene sequence: CDR1 LNHDA, CDR2 SQIVND (reference sequence). The CDR3 coding sequence is TGTGCCAGTAGTGAGGGGATAGGCAATCAGCCCCAGCATTTT. This sequence encodes CASSEGIGNQPQHF.